The rows below give T cell receptor beta chains drawn from one sample of a study of T cell responses to AZD1222 COVID-19 vaccine. Profiling relied on immunoSEQ multiplex PCR, and the TCRdb table lists in-frame clones only, not all of them. The sample consists of about 160,000 clones, 91% of them appearing once. The material sequenced was peripheral blood, taken on day 0 of AZD1222 vaccination. The origin of the receptors is an adult in good health. Both conserved end residues are part of each CDR3. The D gene is left open where the match is weak. Clone sizes are given selectively: once, few, many, or a class where the clone is expanded.

once	-	TRBV2	TRBJ1-2	CASSEGEGGYTF	TGTGCCAGCAGTGAAGGGGAAGGTGGCTACACCTTC
-	TRBD1	TRBV6-5	TRBJ2-3	CASTRQGSPDTQYF	TGTGCCAGCACTCGACAGGGGTCCCCAGATACGCAGTATTTT
-	TRBD1	TRBV9	TRBJ2-7	CASSVGQGDKQYF	TGTGCCAGCAGCGTCGGACAGGGCGATAAGCAGTACTTC
-	-	TRBV28	TRBJ1-1	CASSPPGGLNTEAFF	TGTGCCAGCAGTCCCCCGGGAGGGTTGAACACTGAAGCTTTCTTT
once	-	TRBV29-1	TRBJ1-2	CSAPSFSGQGYTF	TGCAGCGCCCCCTCTTTTTCGGGGCAGGGCTACACCTTC
-	-	TRBV28	TRBJ1-5	CASSLGGVQPQHF	TGTGCCAGCAGTTTGGGAGGGGTCCAGCCCCAGCATTTT
-	-	TRBV30	TRBJ1-1	CACMTNTEAFF	TGTGCCTGCATGACGAACACTGAAGCTTTCTTT
-	-	TRBV19	TRBJ1-1	CASTYTGRNTEAFF	TGTGCCAGTACCTATACAGGAAGAAACACTGAAGCTTTCTTT
-	-	TRBV2	TRBJ1-4	CCKGVRYIEKLFF	TGTTGTAAGGGGGTCAGGTACATTGAAAAACTGTTTTTT
-	-	TRBV19	TRBJ1-1	CASSIVVGVNTEAFF	TGTGCCAGTAGTATAGTGGTGGGCGTAAACACTGAAGCTTTCTTT
-	TRBD1	TRBV4-1	TRBJ1-5	CASSRMDRKNQPQHF	TGCGCCAGCAGCCGTATGGACAGGAAAAATCAGCCCCAGCATTTT
-	TRBD1	TRBV6-2/TRBV6-3	TRBJ2-5	CASSPGTAVGTQYF	TGTGCCAGCAGTCCCGGGACAGCGGTGGGGACCCAGTACTTC
-	-	TRBV9	TRBJ1-6	CASSVGDTGNSPLHF	TGTGCCAGCAGCGTAGGGGACACGGGTAATTCACCCCTCCACTTT
once	-	TRBV27	TRBJ2-5	CATRVVETQYF	TGTGCCACACGAGTGGTCGAGACCCAGTACTTC
-	TRBD1	TRBV11-2	TRBJ2-2	CASSFDRARRELFF	TGTGCCAGCAGCTTTGACAGGGCCAGACGGGAGCTGTTTTTT
-	-	TRBV6-5	TRBJ2-7	CASSYQTGRAYEQYF	TGTGCCAGCAGTTATCAGACCGGACGAGCCTACGAGCAGTACTTC
-	-	TRBV5-1	TRBJ2-1	CASSLIYSKTSYNEQFF	TGCGCCAGCAGCTTGATCTACTCAAAAACCTCCTACAATGAGCAGTTCTTC
-	TRBD1	TRBV5-1	TRBJ1-3	CASSAGGSGNTIYF	TGCGCCAGCAGTGCAGGGGGTTCTGGAAACACCATATATTTT
-	TRBD2	TRBV6-5	TRBJ2-2	CASSSPSGGGTGELFF	TGTGCCAGCAGTTCCCCTTCGGGAGGGGGCACCGGGGAGCTGTTTTTT
-	-	TRBV28	TRBJ1-4	CASSLIAGINEKLFF	TGTGCCAGCAGTTTAATCGCAGGGATTAATGAAAAACTGTTTTTT
-	TRBD1	TRBV2	TRBJ2-1	CASRTQGVGNEQFF	TGTGCCAGCAGGACACAGGGGGTGGGGAATGAGCAGTTCTTC
-	TRBD1	TRBV3-1/TRBV3-2	TRBJ1-6	CASSQGTGTGRHSPLHF	TGTGCCAGCAGCCAAGGCACGGGGACAGGGAGGCATTCACCCCTCCACTTT
-	-	TRBV7-2	TRBJ2-5	CASSPYGAHETQYF	TGTGCCAGCAGCCCCTACGGGGCGCATGAGACCCAGTACTTC
-	-	TRBV28	TRBJ1-5	CASSLGSTPVQPQHF	TGTGCCAGCAGTTTAGGCTCCACCCCGGTCCAGCCCCAGCATTTT
-	-	TRBV7-2	TRBJ1-2	CASSLDLHRAYGYTF	TGTGCCAGCAGCTTAGACCTACACAGGGCCTATGGCTACACCTTC
-	-	TRBV28	TRBJ2-7	CASSFGGATYEQYF	TGTGCCAGCAGTTTCGGAGGGGCCACCTACGAGCAGTACTTC
-	-	TRBV9	TRBJ2-7	CASLDLYEQYF	TGTGCCAGCTTAGATCTCTACGAGCAGTACTTC
-	-	TRBV28	TRBJ1-5	CASSSPGGTGNQPQHF	TGTGCCAGCAGTTCCCCGGGGGGGACGGGCAATCAGCCCCAGCATTTT
-	-	TRBV9	TRBJ1-5	CASSVQCGGHF	TGTGCCAGCAGCGTTCAGTGCGGGGGGCATTTT
-	-	TRBV30	TRBJ1-6	CAWVGRLENSPLHF	TGTGCCTGGGTGGGGCGGCTAGAGAATTCACCCCTCCACTTT
-	-	TRBV2	TRBJ2-7	CASSTGQVTSYEQYF	TGTGCCAGCAGTACAGGTCAGGTAACTTCCTACGAGCAGTACTTC
-	-	TRBV20-1	TRBJ2-3	CSARLTDTQYF	TGCAGTGCTAGATTGACAGATACGCAGTATTTT
-	-	TRBV3-1/TRBV3-2	TRBJ1-2	CASSQIGGVWSGYTF	TGTGCCAGCAGCCAGATAGGTGGGGTTTGGAGTGGCTACACCTTC
-	-	TRBV6-2/TRBV6-3	TRBJ1-1	CASSYDMGRTEAFF	TGTGCCAGCAGTTACGATATGGGGCGGACTGAAGCTTTCTTT
-	-	TRBV30	TRBJ2-2	CAWSVSGRGLYTGELFF	TGTGCCTGGAGTGTTTCGGGACGTGGCCTCTACACCGGGGAGCTGTTTTTT
-	-	TRBV5-8	TRBJ1-1	CASSFSRERSAFF	TGTGCCAGCAGCTTCAGCAGGGAGCGATCAGCTTTCTTT
-	-	TRBV11-3	TRBJ2-7	CASSLGDRSFAEQYF	TGTGCCAGCAGCTTAGGGGACCGGTCCTTTGCCGAGCAGTACTTC
-	-	TRBV19	TRBJ1-6	CASSIRTPHNSPLHF	TGTGCCAGTAGTATCCGGACACCTCATAATTCACCCCTCCACTTT
few	-	TRBV21-1	TRBJ1-1	CASSAQARQLVKNTEAFF	TGTGCCAGCAGCGCACAGGCCCGACAACTTGTCAAAAACACTGAAGCTTTCTTT
-	TRBD1	TRBV19	TRBJ2-7	CASSIRTGAGGEQYF	TGTGCCAGTAGTATTCGGACAGGGGCAGGGGGCGAGCAGTACTTC
-	-	TRBV4-3	TRBJ2-5	CASSQRGARQETQYF	TGCGCCAGCAGCCAAAGGGGGGCGCGACAAGAGACCCAGTACTTC
-	-	TRBV11-2	TRBJ1-2	CASSFPRGWGTNYGYTF	TGTGCCAGCAGCTTCCCCCGGGGGTGGGGGACTAACTATGGCTACACCTTC
-	TRBD1	TRBV10-3	TRBJ2-6	CAISAPGQGPSGANVLTF	TGTGCCATCAGTGCTCCGGGACAGGGTCCCTCTGGGGCCAACGTCCTGACTTTC
-	-	TRBV13	TRBJ2-7	CASSHTGTGLYEQYF	TGTGCCAGCAGCCACACCGGGACGGGCCTCTACGAGCAGTACTTC
-	-	TRBV28	TRBJ1-2	CATLSGVGYGYTF	TGTGCCACCCTTTCGGGGGTAGGATATGGCTACACCTTC
-	-	TRBV20-1	TRBJ1-2	CSASRSGGYTF	TGCAGTGCTAGCCGGAGTGGGGGCTACACCTTC
-	-	TRBV12-3/TRBV12-4	TRBJ1-2	CASSYQGVRGYTF	TGTGCCAGCAGCTATCAGGGTGTCCGCGGCTACACCTTC
-	TRBD1	TRBV3-1/TRBV3-2	TRBJ2-3	CASSQGTGWLSQYF	TGTGCCAGCAGCCAAGGGACAGGGTGGTTGTCGCAGTATTTT
-	TRBD1	TRBV28	TRBJ1-4	CASSRQGTLGEKLFF	TGTGCCAGCAGCAGACAGGGGACTTTAGGTGAAAAACTGTTTTTT
-	TRBD1	TRBV6-5	TRBJ2-7	CASSLDRVRLEQYF	TGTGCCAGCAGCCTCGACAGGGTTAGACTCGAGCAGTACTTC
-	-	TRBV18	TRBJ2-6	CASSRVSGANVLTF	TGTGCCAGCTCAAGGGTCTCTGGGGCCAACGTCCTGACTTTC
-	-	TRBV29-1	TRBJ2-7	CSVALARDYEQYF	TGCAGCGTTGCCCTAGCGCGGGACTACGAGCAGTACTTC
-	TRBD1	TRBV9	TRBJ2-2	CASSGQGTNTGELFF	TGTGCCAGCAGCGGACAGGGGACGAACACCGGGGAGCTGTTTTTT
-	TRBD2	TRBV13	TRBJ2-3	CASSSTLSGEGTDTQYF	TGTGCCAGCAGCTCAACCCTAAGCGGGGAAGGCACAGATACGCAGTATTTT
-	-	TRBV7-9	TRBJ2-2	CASSLAGAVGELFF	TGTGCCAGCAGCTTAGCAGGGGCTGTCGGGGAGCTGTTTTTT
-	-	TRBV28	TRBJ1-5	CASRDSISNQPQHF	TGTGCCAGCAGGGACAGTATTAGCAATCAGCCCCAGCATTTT
-	-	TRBV20-1	TRBJ2-7	CSAARSYEQYF	TGCAGTGCTGCGAGGAGCTACGAGCAGTACTTC
-	-	TRBV28	TRBJ1-4	CASSSPFGGEKLFF	TGTGCCAGCAGTTCGCCGTTCGGGGGTGAAAAACTGTTTTTT
-	-	TRBV21-1	TRBJ2-4	CASSNTGEPKNIQYF	TGTGCCAGCAGCAACACGGGTGAGCCCAAAAACATTCAGTACTTC
once	TRBD2	TRBV9	TRBJ2-1	CASSVQLAGGPIEQFF	TGTGCCAGCAGCGTACAGCTAGCGGGAGGGCCTATTGAGCAGTTCTTC